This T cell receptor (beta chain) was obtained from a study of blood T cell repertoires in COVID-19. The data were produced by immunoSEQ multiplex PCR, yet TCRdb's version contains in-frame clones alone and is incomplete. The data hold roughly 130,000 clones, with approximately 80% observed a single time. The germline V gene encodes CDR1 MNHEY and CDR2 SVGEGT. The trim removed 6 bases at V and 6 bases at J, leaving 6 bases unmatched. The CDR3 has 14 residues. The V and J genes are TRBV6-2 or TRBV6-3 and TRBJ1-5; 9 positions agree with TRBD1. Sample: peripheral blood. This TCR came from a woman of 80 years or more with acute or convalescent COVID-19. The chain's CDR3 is CASSTGGRIQPQHF. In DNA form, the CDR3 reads TGTGCCAGCAGCACAGGGGGCAGGATTCAGCCCCAGCATTTT.